Following are 21 T cell receptor beta chains from one sample sequenced in a study of blood T cells in healthy people across ages. The use of a sample-barcoded 5' primer and a J-beta primer mix characterized a second PCR of 7 to 11 cycles. A single record per CDR3 protein comes from TCRdb applying MiXCR to the 5' RACE reads. This sample yields approximately 690,000 distinct CDR3 sequences, of which roughly 43% are seen a single time; about 30% belongs to the top ten. The source material was blood. These receptors all stem from a man older than 75 in good health.

This rearrangement joins TRBV10-3 to TRBJ2-5; 7 nucleotides line up with TRBD1. The CDR3 totals 13 residues. CDR1 is ENHRY and CDR2 is SYGVKD in the germline V gene. V trimming: 6 bases; J trimming: 2 bases; junction bases outside the gene matches: 3. The CDR3 protein is CAIRGTEQETQYF. In DNA form, the CDR3 reads TGTGCCATCAGGGGGACAGAACAAGAGACCCAGTACTTC.

This clonotype came up a few times. V is TRBV7-9 and J is TRBJ2-7; D gene unclear. Trimming took off 3 bases at V and 2 bases at J, with 8 bases between the two ends. The CDR3 contains 13 residues. Germline V gives CDR1 SEHNR, CDR2 FQNEAQ (reference sequence). CDR3 DNA: TGTGCCAGCAGCTTCCGGAATGCCTACGAGCAGTACTTC. The encoded protein is CASSFRNAYEQYF. The full variable domain, with the rest looked up from reference TRBV7-9 and TRBJ2-7, is DTGVSQNPRHKITKRGQNVTFRCDPISEHNRLYWYRQTLGQGPEFLTYFQNEAQLEKSRLLSDRFSAERPKGSFSTLEIQRTEQGDSAMYLCASSFRNAYEQYFGPGTRLTVT.

The chain recombines TRBV7-9 with TRBJ2-7; 7 bases align to TRBD1. Trimming took 11 bases from V and 2 from J; bases not matched to a gene: 6. Germline V gives CDR1 SEHNR, CDR2 FQNEAQ (reference sequence). This CDR3 contains 12 residues. As DNA, the CDR3 is TGTGCCTCCGGGACAGCAACCTACGAGCAGTACTTC. It encodes CASGTATYEQYF.

This chain links TRBV7-6 with TRBJ1-4, with TRBD1 matching 8 bases. The germline V gene encodes CDR1 SGHVS and CDR2 FNYEAQ. Unmatched junction bases numbered 4, after V lost 5 bases and J lost 5 bases. CDR3 length: 14 residues. The DNA for the CDR3 is TGTGCCAGCAGCCACCGGGACAGGAATGAAAAACTGTTTTTT. Translation gives CASSHRDRNEKLFF. Full variable domain (rest looked up from reference TRBV7-6 and TRBJ1-4): GAGVSQSPRYKVTKRGQDVALRCDPISGHVSLYWYRQALGQGPEFLTYFNYEAQQDKSGLPNDRFSAERPEGSISTLTIQRTEQRDSAMYRCASSHRDRNEKLFFGSGTQLSVL.

This clonotype was found a few times. The chain links TRBV7-2 to TRBJ2-1; D remains unclear. The CDR3 covers 15 residues. Trimming took 0 bases from V and 4 from J, leaving 10 bases between them. Germline-derived CDR1 and CDR2 are SGHTA and FQGNSA. CDR3 coding DNA: TGTGCCAGCAGCTTAGCGTGGGCCCGGTACAATGAGCAGTTCTTC. Residues: CASSLAWARYNEQFF.

This clonotype was detected ten times or more. The chain couples TRBV6-2 or TRBV6-3 to TRBJ2-7; no reliable D call. The CDR3 is made up of 14 amino acids. Germline lookup yields CDR1 MNHEY and CDR2 SVGEGT. Trimming removed 8 bases from V and 4 bases from J, with 18 bases in between. The CDR3 reads CASGGAAPPYEQYF. The CDR3 DNA is TGTGCCAGCGGCGGCGCGGCACCTCCTTACGAGCAGTACTTC.

This clonotype has more than one count but fewer than ten. V and J are TRBV20-1 and TRBJ2-5, with 10 nucleotides matching TRBD2. CDR3 length: 16 residues. J was trimmed by 4 bases and V by 3 bases; bases with no gene match: 11. Germline values: CDR1 DFQATT, CDR2 SNEGSKA (reference sequence). Here the CDR3 reads CSASPASGRFSETQYF. DNA for the CDR3: TGCAGTGCTAGCCCGGCTAGCGGGAGATTCTCAGAGACCCAGTACTTC.

J is TRBJ2-2 and V is TRBV20-1; D assignment may be TRBD1 or TRBD2 (6 bases each). V was shortened by 2 bases and J by 7 bases, with 20 bases between the two germline ends. The CDR3 contains 16 residues. Germline V gives CDR1 DFQATT, CDR2 SNEGSKA (reference sequence). Here the CDR3 reads CSARPPGAGGSGELFF. CDR3 DNA sequence: TGCAGTGCTAGACCACCGGGGGCCGGGGGAAGCGGGGAGCTGTTTTTT.

The chain uses TRBV6-6 and TRBJ2-4; D uncertain. The tail of the sequence fits TRBJ2-7 better, so the J call may be wrong. The CDR3 spans 13 residues. The germline V gene encodes CDR1 MNHNY and CDR2 SVGAGI (reference sequence). CDR3 nucleotide sequence: TGTGCCAGCAGTTACGGGATGGACCCCGAGCAGTACTTC. Translated, it gives CASSYGMDPEQYF.

The V and J genes are TRBV20-1 and TRBJ2-1; TRBD2 agrees at 12 bases. Germline V CDR1 and CDR2: DFQATT, SNEGSKA (reference sequence). The CDR3 has 15 amino acids. V shed 5 bases and J 4 bases; nucleotides not matched to a gene: 6. Here the CDR3 reads CSAPILAGGYNEQFF. Written as DNA, the CDR3 is TGCAGTGCTCCAATACTAGCGGGGGGTTACAATGAGCAGTTCTTC.

This chain links TRBV6-2 or TRBV6-3 with TRBJ2-7, with TRBD1 matching 7 bases. Germline V gives CDR1 MNHEY, CDR2 SVGEGT. With 3 bases clipped from V and 10 bases from J, the junction kept 15 bases outside the gene matches. This CDR3 is 15 amino acids long. The CDR3 region is CASSYPGTEQNVQYF. The CDR3 DNA sequence: TGTGCCAGCAGTTATCCCGGGACAGAGCAAAACGTTCAGTACTTC.

This clonotype was counted ten times or more. CDR3 sequence: CASSLASGTAGYTF. CDR3 in DNA: TGTGCCAGCAGTTTAGCCTCGGGGACCGCGGGCTACACCTTC. The chain uses TRBV12-3 or TRBV12-4 and TRBJ1-2; the D gene is possibly TRBD1 (5 bases). The CDR3 sequence is 14 residues long. V dropped 0 bases and J dropped 8 bases, with 13 bases sitting between them.

V gene TRBV12-3 or TRBV12-4 combines with J gene TRBJ2-1; no definite D call. V was shortened by 3 bases and J by 6 bases, with 6 bases between the two germline ends. The CDR3 is 12 residues long. The CDR3 coding sequence is TGTGCCAGCAGTTTGGAGCCCAATGAGCAGTTCTTC. Protein sequence: CASSLEPNEQFF.

In its sample, this clonotype was seen a few times. The chain's CDR3 is CASSFPAGGLDEQFF. CDR3 bases: TGTGCCAGCAGTTTCCCAGCGGGAGGCCTCGATGAGCAGTTCTTC. V gene TRBV28 combines with J gene TRBJ2-1, with 9 bases fitting TRBD2. This CDR3 is 15 amino acids long. After removal of 3 bases from V and 8 bases from J, the junction contained 8 bases not matched to a gene. Per the germline V gene, CDR1 is MDHEN and CDR2 is SYDVKM. Full variable domain (rest looked up from reference TRBV28 and TRBJ2-1): DVKVTQSSRYLVKRTGEKVFLECVQDMDHENMFWYRQDPGLGLRLIYFSYDVKMKEKGDIPEGYSVSREKKERFSLILESASTNQTSMYLCASSFPAGGLDEQFFGPGTRLTVL.

The CDR3 nucleotides read TGCAGCGTTGACCGAGGACTAGCGGGAGGAAGGTCCTACAATGAGCAGTACTTC. Its translation is CSVDRGLAGGRSYNEQYF. The chain joins TRBV29-1 to TRBJ2-1, with 14 bases aligning to TRBD2. The J call is doubtful: the DNA matches TRBJ2-7 better. The CDR3 has 18 amino acids. Per germline, CDR1 SQVTM and CDR2 ANQGSEA.

As to this clonotype: A junction end diverges from the germline sequence, so it may reflect a read error. V is TRBV20-1 and J is TRBJ2-1, with 9 bases fitting TRBD2. There are 15 residues in the CDR3. CDR1 DFQATT and CDR2 SNEGSKA come from the germline V gene (reference sequence). This CDR3 reads CSTSGGRAGHNEQFF. CDR3 DNA sequence: TGCAGTACTAGCGGCGGGAGGGCCGGACACAATGAGCAGTTCTTC.

The rearrangement links TRBV20-1 to TRBJ2-4; D might be TRBD1 (7 bases). CDR1 and CDR2 from the germline V gene are DFQATT and SNEGSKA (reference sequence). Trimming pared 3 bases from V and 2 bases from J, leaving 20 bases between. The CDR3 is made up of 17 amino acids. This CDR3 reads CSASQSGGGGTKNIQYF. CDR3 coding DNA: TGCAGTGCTAGTCAGTCAGGAGGGGGCGGAACCAAAAACATTCAGTACTTC.

The V gene is TRBV6-5, the J gene TRBJ2-7, with 10 positions matching TRBD1. V shed 5 bases and J 6 bases; nucleotides not matched to a gene: 10. Germline V gene data show CDR1 as MNHEY and CDR2 as SVGAGI. This CDR3 region has 15 residues. For the CDR3, the DNA is TGTGCCAGCAGTCCCTCATCGGGACAGGGGAGCGAGCAGTACTTC. It is translated as CASSPSSGQGSEQYF.

The rearrangement uses TRBV20-1 and TRBJ2-4, with TRBD2 matching 8 bases. Judging by the DNA end, TRBJ2-7 fits better; the J call may be wrong. This CDR3 comprises 16 residues. Germline loops: CDR1 DFQATT, CDR2 SNEGSKA (reference sequence). The CDR3 region has the DNA TGCAGTGCTAGAGACCGACTAGCGATTGTAGCCTACGAGCAGTACTTC. It translates to CSARDRLAIVAYEQYF.

The rearrangement uses TRBV29-1 and TRBJ1-5; tentative D call: TRBD1 (6 bases). Looked up from germline, CDR1 is SQVTM and CDR2 is ANQGSEA. The V gene lost 4 bases and the J gene lost 3 bases, with 10 bases spanning the gap. The CDR3 totals 13 residues. The CDR3 DNA reads TGCAGCGTTGGGGGGGGCTTCAATCAGCCCCAGCATTTT. It codes for CSVGGGFNQPQHF.

This chain uses TRBV3-1 with TRBJ2-5, with a possible D match to TRBD1 (6 bases). The end of the DNA is better explained by TRBJ2-7, so the J call may be wrong. This CDR3 is 17 amino acids long. The germline V gene encodes CDR1 LGHDT and CDR2 YNNKEL (reference sequence). The CDR3 bases are TGTGCCAGCAGCCAGAGCGAGAGAATCAGGGGAAATCACGAGCAGTACTTC. This encodes CASSQSERIRGNHEQYF.